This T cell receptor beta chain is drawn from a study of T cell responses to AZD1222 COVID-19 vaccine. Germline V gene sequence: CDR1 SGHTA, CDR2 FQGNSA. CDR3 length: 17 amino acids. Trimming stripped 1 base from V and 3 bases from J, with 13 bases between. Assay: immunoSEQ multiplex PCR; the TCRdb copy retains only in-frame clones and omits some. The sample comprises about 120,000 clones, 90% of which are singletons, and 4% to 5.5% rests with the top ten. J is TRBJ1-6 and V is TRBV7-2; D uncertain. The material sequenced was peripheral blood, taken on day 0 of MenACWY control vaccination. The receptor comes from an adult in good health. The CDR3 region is CASSLEGDGYYNSPLHF. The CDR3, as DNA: TGTGCCAGCAGCTTAGAGGGTGACGGCTACTATAATTCACCCCTCCACTTT.